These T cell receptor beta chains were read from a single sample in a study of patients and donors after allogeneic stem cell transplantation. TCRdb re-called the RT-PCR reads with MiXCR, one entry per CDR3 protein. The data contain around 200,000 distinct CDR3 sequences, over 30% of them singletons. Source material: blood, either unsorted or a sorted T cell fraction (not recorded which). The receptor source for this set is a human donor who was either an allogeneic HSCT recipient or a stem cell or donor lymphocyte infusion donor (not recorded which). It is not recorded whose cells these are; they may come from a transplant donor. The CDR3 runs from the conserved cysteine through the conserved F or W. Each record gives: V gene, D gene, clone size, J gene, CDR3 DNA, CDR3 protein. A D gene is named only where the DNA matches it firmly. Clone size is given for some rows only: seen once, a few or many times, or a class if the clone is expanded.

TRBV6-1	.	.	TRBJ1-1	TGTGCCAGCAGTAACCGGGCCGAAGCTTTCTTT	CASSNRAEAFF
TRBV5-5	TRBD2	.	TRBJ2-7	TGTGCCAGCAGCCCGGGACTAGCGGGGGTTTACTTC	CASSPGLAGVYF
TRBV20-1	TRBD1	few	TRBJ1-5	TGCAGTGCTAGAGTACAGGGGCGTCAGCCCCAGCATTTT	CSARVQGRQPQHF
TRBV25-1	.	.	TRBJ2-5	TGTGCCAGCAGTGAATCCGGACAGAGGACTAAACGGACCCAGTACTTC	CASSESGQRTKRTQYF
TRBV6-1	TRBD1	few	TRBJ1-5	TGTGCCAGCAGCGGGACAGGGGGCGGACAGCCCCAGCATTTT	CASSGTGGGQPQHF
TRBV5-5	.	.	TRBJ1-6	TGTGCCAGCACCACCCGCTCAAGCTCCTATAATTCACCCCTCCACTTT	CASTTRSSSYNSPLHF
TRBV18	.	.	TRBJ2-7	TGTGCCAGCTCACCACCGTCTAGGGGATCCTACGAGCAGTACTTC	CASSPPSRGSYEQYF
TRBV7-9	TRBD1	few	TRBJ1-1	TGTGCCAGCAGCTTAGTGGGGAAGGGGGCGAAGAACACTGAAGCTTTCTTT	CASSLVGKGAKNTEAFF
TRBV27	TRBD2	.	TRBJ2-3	TGTGCCAGCAGTTTAAGAGCGGGGGATATGGTTACGCAGTATTTT	CASSLRAGDMVTQYF
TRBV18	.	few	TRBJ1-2	TGTGCCAGCTCACCAAGGGACAAGCCTTCCTACACCTTC	CASSPRDKPSYTF
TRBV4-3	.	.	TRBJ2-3	TGCGCCAGCAGCCAGAGATCAGGGTGGGGGACAGATACGCAGTATTTT	CASSQRSGWGTDTQYF
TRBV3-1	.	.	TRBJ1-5	TGTGCCAGCAGCCAAGACTGGAGCAATCAGCCCCAGCATTTT	CASSQDWSNQPQHF
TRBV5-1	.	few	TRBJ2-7	TGCGCCAGCAGCTTGGACAGGGTGAGCTCCTACGAGCAGTACTTC	CASSLDRVSSYEQYF
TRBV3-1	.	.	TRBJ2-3	TGTGCCAGCAGCCACTGGGGGGGCACAGATACGCAGTATTTT	CASSHWGGTDTQYF
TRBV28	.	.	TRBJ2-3	TGTGCCAGCAGTTTAGGGGGGTGGGGCACAGATACGCAGTATTTT	CASSLGGWGTDTQYF
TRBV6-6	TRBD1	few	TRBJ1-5	TGTGCCAGCAGTTCGTCGGACAGGGGTGTTGGGAGCAATCAGCCCCAGCATTTT	CASSSSDRGVGSNQPQHF
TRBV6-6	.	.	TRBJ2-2	TGTGCCAGCAGTTACTCGGCCCAGGGGAAGGGTACCGGGGAGCTGTTTTTT	CASSYSAQGKGTGELFF
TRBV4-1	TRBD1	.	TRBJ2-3	TGCGCCAGCAGCCAAGTAGGGCAGGGGGCGAGAGATACGCAGTATTTT	CASSQVGQGARDTQYF
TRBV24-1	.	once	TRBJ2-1	TGTGCCACCAGTCGGGCAGCCCCCAATGAGCAGTTCTTC	CATSRAAPNEQFF
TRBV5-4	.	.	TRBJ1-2	TGTGCCAGCAGCGGCCCCACTCGAAGCTATGGCTACACCTTC	CASSGPTRSYGYTF
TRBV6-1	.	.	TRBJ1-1	TGTGCCAGCAGTGAAGGGGCACTCATGAACACTGAAGCTTTCTTT	CASSEGALMNTEAFF
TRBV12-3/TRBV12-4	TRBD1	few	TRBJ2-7	TGTGCCAGCAGTTCCTACAGGGGCAACGAGCAGTACTTC	CASSSYRGNEQYF
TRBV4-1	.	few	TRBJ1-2	TGCGCCAGCAGCCCCAGTGCGGCGTTAAAGCGTGGCTACACCTTC	CASSPSAALKRGYTF
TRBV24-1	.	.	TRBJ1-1	TGTGCCACCAAGGGCAGGCACACTGAAGCTTTCTTT	CATKGRHTEAFF
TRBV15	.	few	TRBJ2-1	TGTGCCACCAGCAGGGACACCATGGAGCAGTTCTTC	CATSRDTMEQFF
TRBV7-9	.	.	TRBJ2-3	TGTGCCAGCAGCTTAGGGGAAGATACGCAGTATTTT	CASSLGEDTQYF
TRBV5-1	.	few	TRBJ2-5	TGCGCCAGCAGCTTGTCGTTTCATTCGGAGACCCAGTACTTC	CASSLSFHSETQYF
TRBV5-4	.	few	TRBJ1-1	TGTGCCAGCAGCTTGGACGTGGGGTCAAACACTGAAGCTTTCTTT	CASSLDVGSNTEAFF
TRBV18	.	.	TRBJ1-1	TGTGCCAGCTCACCACAGGGAACGGAAACTGAAGCTTTCTTT	CASSPQGTETEAFF
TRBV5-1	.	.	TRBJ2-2	TGCGCCAGCACCCTTGGTCCGAACACCGGGGAGCTGTTTTTT	CASTLGPNTGELFF
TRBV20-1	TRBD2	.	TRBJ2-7	TGCAGTGCTAGAGACGGGAGGTACGAGCAGTACTTC	CSARDGRYEQYF
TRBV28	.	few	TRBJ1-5	TGTGCTACAGCCGGGGCGGGTAGCAATCAGCCCCAGCATTTT	CATAGAGSNQPQHF
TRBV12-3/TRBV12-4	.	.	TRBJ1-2	TGTGCCAGCAGTTTAGCAGGGCGCTACACCTTC	CASSLAGRYTF
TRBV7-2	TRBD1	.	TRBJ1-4	TGTGCCAGCAGCCCGGGACAGGATAGGGAAAAACTGTTTTTT	CASSPGQDREKLFF
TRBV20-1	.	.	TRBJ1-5	TGCAGTGCTACGTCCGATAGCAATCAGCCCCAGCATTTT	CSATSDSNQPQHF
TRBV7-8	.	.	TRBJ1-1	TGTGCCAGCAGCTTGGTCGATAGCACTGAAGCTTTCTTT	CASSLVDSTEAFF
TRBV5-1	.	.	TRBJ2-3	TGCGCCAGCAGCTTGCAAAACAGCTACGCAGATACGCAGTATTTT	CASSLQNSYADTQYF
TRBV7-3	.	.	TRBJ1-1	TGTGCCAGCAGCTTAAGTGGAGTTTTGAACACTGAAGCTTTCTTT	CASSLSGVLNTEAFF
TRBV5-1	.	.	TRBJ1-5	TGCGCCAGCAGCTTGGTCGGAGATCAGCCCCAGCATTTT	CASSLVGDQPQHF
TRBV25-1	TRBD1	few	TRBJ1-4	TGTGCCAGCAGTGTACGTACCGGGACAGGGAATGAAAAACTGTTTTTT	CASSVRTGTGNEKLFF
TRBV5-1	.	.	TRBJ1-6	TGCGCCAGCAGCCCATCCAGGGCAGCAGATAATTCACCCCTCCACTTT	CASSPSRAADNSPLHF